A selection of T cell receptor beta chains follows, all from one sample in a study of T cell clusters in autoimmune cytopenias. TCRdb derives one entry per CDR3 protein from the multiplex PCR reads, leaving out DNA. This sample contains approximately 16,000 distinct CDR3 sequences. Material: peripheral blood. All receptors derive from a human donor with an autoimmune cytopenia or autoimmune hepatitis (not recorded which). Each CDR3 is given with its conserved first and last residue. Each record gives: J gene, V gene, clone size, CDR3 protein. The listing skips clone size in some rows; elsewhere it reads once, few, many or a size class.

TRBJ1-4 | TRBV27 | . | CASSPRAGEKLFF
TRBJ1-2 | TRBV27 | . | CASSLSGQDGYTF
TRBJ2-7 | TRBV5-6 | . | CASRIRATYEQYF
TRBJ2-4 | TRBV29-1 | . | CSVAGIMAKNIQYF
TRBJ1-3 | TRBV12-3/TRBV12-4 | . | CASSSIGNTIYF
TRBJ2-1 | TRBV20-1 | . | CSAELAGTSRKQFF
TRBJ2-3 | TRBV30 | . | CAWSYQTGGTLTDTQYF
TRBJ1-5 | TRBV20-1 | . | CSARRGHQPQHF
TRBJ2-1 | TRBV11-1 | medium-sized | CASRETGTNEQFF
TRBJ1-5 | TRBV5-6 | . | CASSNRYSNQPQHF
TRBJ2-7 | TRBV29-1 | medium-sized | CSVLSGSTYEQYF
TRBJ1-2 | TRBV19 | . | CASSSQDRNYYGYTF
TRBJ2-2 | TRBV7-9 | . | CASSLGTGPHTGELFF
TRBJ1-5 | TRBV6-5 | . | CASSYKRSNQPRHF
TRBJ1-2 | TRBV29-1 | . | CSVDELGSAGYTF
TRBJ1-1 | TRBV5-1 | . | CASSLVIGNTEAFF
TRBJ1-1 | TRBV7-6 | . | CASSLAENTEAFF
TRBJ1-2 | TRBV29-1 | medium-sized | CSVSERMGYTF
TRBJ2-7 | TRBV5-5 | . | CASSFSPGRLGNEQYF
TRBJ2-1 | TRBV6-1 | . | CASRGRGYNEQFF
TRBJ2-7 | TRBV15 | . | CATSREFRDPQYF
TRBJ2-3 | TRBV10-3 | . | CAIQGVAGGDTQYF
TRBJ1-4 | TRBV19 | . | CASSIGEGPSEKLFF
TRBJ2-2 | TRBV5-6 | . | CASSHGTGVSTGELFF
TRBJ2-3 | TRBV5-6 | . | CASSPWSGTLSDTQYF
TRBJ1-3 | TRBV20-1 | . | CSADRGGNTIYF
TRBJ2-1 | TRBV27 | medium-sized | CASSLYLATYNEQFF
TRBJ2-5 | TRBV27 | . | CASSYSHTKETQYF
TRBJ1-6 | TRBV18 | . | CASSPLGQGYNSPLHF